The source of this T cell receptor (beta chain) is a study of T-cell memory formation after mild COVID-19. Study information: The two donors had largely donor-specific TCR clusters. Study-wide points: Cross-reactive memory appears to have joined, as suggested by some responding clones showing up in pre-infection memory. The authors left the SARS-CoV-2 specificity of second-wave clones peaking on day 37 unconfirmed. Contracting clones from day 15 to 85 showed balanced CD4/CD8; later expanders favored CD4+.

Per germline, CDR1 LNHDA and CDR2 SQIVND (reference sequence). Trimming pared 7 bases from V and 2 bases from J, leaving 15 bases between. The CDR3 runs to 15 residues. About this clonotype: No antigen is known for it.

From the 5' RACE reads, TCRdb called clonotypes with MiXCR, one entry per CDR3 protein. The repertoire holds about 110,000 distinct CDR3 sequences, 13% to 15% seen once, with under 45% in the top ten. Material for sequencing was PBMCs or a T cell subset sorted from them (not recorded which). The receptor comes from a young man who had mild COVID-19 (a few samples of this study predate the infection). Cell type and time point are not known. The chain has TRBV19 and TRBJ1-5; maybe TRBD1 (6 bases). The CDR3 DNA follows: TGTGCCAGTACCGGCACGGGGGGCCGCAATCAGCCCCAGCATTTT. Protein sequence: CASTGTGGRNQPQHF.